The rows below give T cell receptor beta chains drawn from one sample of a study of metastatic and nonmetastatic thyroid tumors. TCRdb re-clonotyped the PCR reads through MiXCR. The sample carries over 25,000 clones, 10% to 13% recorded once. Sequenced material: blood. The receptors come from a female donor with papillary thyroid cancer or a benign thyroid nodule (not recorded which). Some clones in this sample may be carry-over from other donors' samples. The conserved cysteine and the conserved F or W are not part of the CDR3 here.

j_gene: TRBJ2-7; v_gene: TRBV20-1; CDR3aa: SASYPSYEQY
j_gene: TRBJ1-5; v_gene: TRBV9; CDR3aa: ASGNQPQH
j_gene: TRBJ1-5; v_gene: TRBV11-2; CDR3aa: ASSLVGDQPQH
j_gene: TRBJ2-7; v_gene: TRBV10-3; CDR3aa: AISGSGTSGWEQY
j_gene: TRBJ2-2; v_gene: TRBV6-1; CDR3aa: ASSRQGDSMNTGELF
j_gene: TRBJ1-1; v_gene: TRBV2; CDR3aa: ASSEFPGGGEAF
j_gene: TRBJ1-2; v_gene: TRBV6-2/TRBV6-3; CDR3aa: ASSPYGEGYT
j_gene: TRBJ2-3; v_gene: TRBV6-1; CDR3aa: ASSPRTGSPDTQY
j_gene: TRBJ2-3; v_gene: TRBV7-3; CDR3aa: ASSFQGERQY
j_gene: TRBJ2-2; v_gene: TRBV5-4; CDR3aa: ASSFEGGGPVAGELF
j_gene: TRBJ2-3; v_gene: TRBV7-2; CDR3aa: ASSPVLEGQY
j_gene: TRBJ2-7; v_gene: TRBV10-2; CDR3aa: ASSERDVGSPRVEQY
j_gene: TRBJ1-1; v_gene: TRBV3-1; CDR3aa: ASSKGQTNTEAF
j_gene: TRBJ2-2; v_gene: TRBV30; CDR3aa: ARSGGRDTGELF
j_gene: TRBJ1-1; v_gene: TRBV7-6; CDR3aa: ANRDREIWSMNTEAF
j_gene: TRBJ1-5; v_gene: TRBV11-3; CDR3aa: ASSPDRTGAYQPQH
j_gene: TRBJ1-1; v_gene: TRBV30; CDR3aa: AWSQGIMNTEAF
j_gene: TRBJ2-5; v_gene: TRBV20-1; CDR3aa: SASSLQGIYQETQY
j_gene: TRBJ2-7; v_gene: TRBV24-1; CDR3aa: ATSDSRQGLGYEQY
j_gene: TRBJ1-1; v_gene: TRBV7-2; CDR3aa: ASSLAGRAKAF
j_gene: TRBJ2-3; v_gene: TRBV7-2; CDR3aa: ASSLAREGLNTQY
j_gene: TRBJ2-1; v_gene: TRBV4-2; CDR3aa: ASSQEATAGVYNEQF
j_gene: TRBJ1-1; v_gene: TRBV28; CDR3aa: ASSLPPGPGAF
j_gene: TRBJ2-7; v_gene: TRBV2; CDR3aa: ASRGLYEQY
j_gene: TRBJ2-2; v_gene: TRBV7-6; CDR3aa: ASSLGGANTGELF
j_gene: TRBJ2-7; v_gene: TRBV7-2; CDR3aa: ASSLGGSGAYEQY
j_gene: TRBJ2-7; v_gene: TRBV27; CDR3aa: ASSALGINEQY
j_gene: TRBJ2-7; v_gene: TRBV4-2; CDR3aa: ASSQDLGQGSEQY
j_gene: TRBJ1-2; v_gene: TRBV5-4; CDR3aa: ASSLAGTSANYGYT
j_gene: TRBJ2-5; v_gene: TRBV30; CDR3aa: AWKGGGETQY
j_gene: TRBJ2-7; v_gene: TRBV9; CDR3aa: ASSPTGTASYEQY
j_gene: TRBJ2-6; v_gene: TRBV6-5; CDR3aa: ASSYVAGAGANVLT
j_gene: TRBJ2-1; v_gene: TRBV7-9; CDR3aa: ASSLGSQIAGGLWDEQF
j_gene: TRBJ2-1; v_gene: TRBV20-1; CDR3aa: SAIDRGNERF
j_gene: TRBJ2-1; v_gene: TRBV5-4; CDR3aa: ASSLSSGSSNEQF
j_gene: TRBJ2-1; v_gene: TRBV12-3/TRBV12-4; CDR3aa: ASSAWAVGRDEQF
j_gene: TRBJ2-3; v_gene: TRBV12-3/TRBV12-4; CDR3aa: ASSFRGDRDTQY
j_gene: TRBJ2-3; v_gene: TRBV4-2; CDR3aa: ASSGTSGRTFTDTQY
j_gene: TRBJ2-2; v_gene: TRBV6-2/TRBV6-3; CDR3aa: ASSYSVRHSSPGELF
j_gene: TRBJ1-6; v_gene: TRBV28; CDR3aa: ASTPGGVAGYNSPLH
j_gene: TRBJ2-3; v_gene: TRBV7-3; CDR3aa: ASSTKRTGGSADTQY
j_gene: TRBJ2-3; v_gene: TRBV24-1; CDR3aa: ATSDLKTQDTQY
j_gene: TRBJ1-1; v_gene: TRBV19; CDR3aa: ASSISGTTNTEAF
j_gene: TRBJ2-7; v_gene: TRBV2; CDR3aa: ATHLRTYEQY
j_gene: TRBJ2-7; v_gene: TRBV6-1; CDR3aa: ASSDGPDPSWEQY
j_gene: TRBJ2-5; v_gene: TRBV20-1; CDR3aa: SARSSGRKGQETQY
j_gene: TRBJ2-5; v_gene: TRBV28; CDR3aa: ASSSDRDSSLETQY
j_gene: TRBJ1-2; v_gene: TRBV11-2; CDR3aa: ASSRRVQNYGYT
j_gene: TRBJ1-3; v_gene: TRBV6-5; CDR3aa: ASSYSTQGASGNTIY
j_gene: TRBJ2-1; v_gene: TRBV29-1; CDR3aa: SVEASGLQKGQF
j_gene: TRBJ2-2; v_gene: TRBV6-1; CDR3aa: ASSLGQGFLSGELF
j_gene: TRBJ2-2; v_gene: TRBV30; CDR3aa: AWSVGSGELF
j_gene: TRBJ2-1; v_gene: TRBV11-2; CDR3aa: ASSLDQGLAGVHEQF
j_gene: TRBJ2-7; v_gene: TRBV4-2; CDR3aa: ASSQGPSGSIYEQY
j_gene: TRBJ1-1; v_gene: TRBV9; CDR3aa: ASSYGSGHTEAF
j_gene: TRBJ1-6; v_gene: TRBV2; CDR3aa: ASSLAGEENSPLH
j_gene: TRBJ2-2; v_gene: TRBV6-1; CDR3aa: ASKLGERAGELF
j_gene: TRBJ2-2; v_gene: TRBV29-1; CDR3aa: SVEYSGTGNTGELF
j_gene: TRBJ2-7; v_gene: TRBV2; CDR3aa: ASSEDMISYEQY
j_gene: TRBJ2-4; v_gene: TRBV24-1; CDR3aa: ATSPAPAGPDIQY